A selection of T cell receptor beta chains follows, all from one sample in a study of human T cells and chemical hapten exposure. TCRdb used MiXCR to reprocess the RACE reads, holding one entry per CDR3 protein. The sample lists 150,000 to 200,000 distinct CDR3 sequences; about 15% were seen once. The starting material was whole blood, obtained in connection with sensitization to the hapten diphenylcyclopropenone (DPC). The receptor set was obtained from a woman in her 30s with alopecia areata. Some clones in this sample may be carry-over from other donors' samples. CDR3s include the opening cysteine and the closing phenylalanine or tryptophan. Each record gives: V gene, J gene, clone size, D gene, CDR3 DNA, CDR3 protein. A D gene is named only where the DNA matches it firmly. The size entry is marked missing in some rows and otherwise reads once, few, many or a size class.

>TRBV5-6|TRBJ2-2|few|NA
TGTGCCAGCAGCTTGGCGGGCAGATTTTACACCGGGGAGCTGTTTTTT
CASSLAGRFYTGELFF
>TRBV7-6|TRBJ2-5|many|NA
TGTGCCAGCAGCTTATTCCAGGGGCAACAAGAGACCCAGTACTTC
CASSLFQGQQETQYF
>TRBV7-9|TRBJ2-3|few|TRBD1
TGTGCCAGCAGCCCTAGGAACAGGGGGCCCACAGATACGCAGTATTTT
CASSPRNRGPTDTQYF
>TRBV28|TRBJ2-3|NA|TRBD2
TGTGCCTGCCAGAGCGGGAGTACAGATACGCAGTATTTT
CACQSGSTDTQYF
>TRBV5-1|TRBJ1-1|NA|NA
TGCGCCAGCAGCTTAGACTTAGTGAACACTGAAGCTTTCTTT
CASSLDLVNTEAFF
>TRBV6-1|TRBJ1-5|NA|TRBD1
TGTGCCAGCAGTGTCCTTAGGGGACAGGCTATACGGGACGCTAGCAATCAGCCCCAGCATTTT
CASSVLRGQAIRDASNQPQHF
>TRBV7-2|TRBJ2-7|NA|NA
TGTGCCAGCAGCTTAGGTGGGAGGAATGACGAGCAGTACTTC
CASSLGGRNDEQYF
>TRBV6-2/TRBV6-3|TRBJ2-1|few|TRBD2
TGTGCCAGTAAGATAGCGGGAGTAGGGAATGAGCAGTTCTTC
CASKIAGVGNEQFF
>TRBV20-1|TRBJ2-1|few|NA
TGCAGTGCTAGGCTCCCGGGTTCCAGGGCGGTCGATGAGCAGTTCTTC
CSARLPGSRAVDEQFF
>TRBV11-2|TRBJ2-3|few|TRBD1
TGTGCCAGCAGCACGACAGGGGTTACGCAGTATTTT
CASSTTGVTQYF
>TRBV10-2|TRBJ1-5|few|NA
TGCGCCAGCGCAAGGAGCAATCAGCCCCAGCATTTT
CASARSNQPQHF